This T cell receptor beta chain was documented in a study of immune heterogeneity within non-small cell lung tumors. This CDR3 comprises 16 residues. The junction had 9 bases not matched to a gene; V was cut back by 3 bases and J by 1 base. The V gene's germline CDR1 is GTSNPN and CDR2 SVGIG (reference sequence). TCR beta CDR3 regions came from multiplex PCR with 32 forward V and 13 reverse J primers. MiXCR was run by TCRdb on the multiplex PCR reads, yielding one entry per CDR3 protein. The sample gives several thousand distinct CDR3 sequences, 20% to 25% of which show up once; approximately 15% is in the top ten. The authors used about 540 ng of bulk tumor genomic DNA per sample as template. Multiple widely separated biopsies were taken from each primary tumor at surgery. Patients had untreated, newly diagnosed non-small cell lung cancer and underwent curative surgery. Sample share makes this clonotype medium-sized.

This sequence originates from a female donor with non-small cell lung cancer. This chain connects TRBV30 to TRBJ2-7; TRBD2 aligns across 10 bases. The source material was lung tumor tissue. This CDR3 reads CAWSGDSGRTSYEQYF. CDR3 bases: TGTGCCTGGAGCGGAGATAGCGGGAGGACATCCTACGAGCAGTACTTC. The full variable domain, with the rest looked up from reference TRBV30 and TRBJ2-7, is SQTIHQWPATLVQPVGSPLSLECTVEGTSNPNLYWYRQAAGRGLQLLFYSVGIGQISSEVPQNLSASRPQDRQFILSSKKLLLSDSGFYLCAWSGDSGRTSYEQYFGPGTRLTVT.